This T cell receptor (beta chain) was sequenced during a study of PD-1 blockade in mismatch repair-deficient tumors. Study context: Patients had roughly twelve mismatch repair-deficient cancer types, all previously treated and progressing. General study points: After pembrolizumab, tumor-resident clones rose rapidly, then generally contracted before radiologic responses.

J lost 5 bases, V lost 1 base, and 14 bases had no gene match. This CDR3 region has 19 residues. Germline V gene sequence: CDR1 SGHNT, CDR2 YENEEA. TCRdb's table, derived via immunoSEQ multiplex PCR, lists solely in-frame clones and lacks some. This table has around 40,000 clones, approximately 84% appearing once. Every patient had mismatch repair deficiency by PCR or immunohistochemistry. A few pembrolizumab responders had their TCRs sequenced. This clone was observed a few times. The target antigen is unknown. The receptor was isolated from an adult with mismatch repair-deficient cancer. The rearrangement uses TRBV11-3 and TRBJ2-1; 10 bases map to TRBD2. The input for sequencing was peripheral blood, taken about 76 weeks after starting pembrolizumab. The CDR3 here is CASSLGSASGSSRDNEQFF. The CDR3, as DNA: TGTGCCAGCAGCTTAGGATCGGCTAGCGGGAGTTCACGGGACAATGAGCAGTTCTTC.